The clone carrying this TCR beta chain was observed a few times. Its antigen is unknown. The sample is drawn from a study of T-cell memory formation after mild COVID-19. Study-level information: TCR clusters were mostly donor specific. General study findings and limits: Proof of SARS-CoV-2 specificity was absent for the second-wave clones that crested on day 37. While clones contracting from day 15 to 85 were balanced between CD4 and CD8, later expanders leaned CD4+.

TCR alpha and TCR beta cDNA libraries carrying sample barcodes and UMIs were produced by 5'RACE using constant-segment primers. TCRdb recomputed calls from the 5' RACE reads with MiXCR, one row per CDR3 protein. Of about 350,000 distinct CDR3 sequences listed, 14% were seen once; the top ten hold roughly 22%. Germline V lookup: CDR1 DFQATT, CDR2 SNEGSKA (reference sequence). This CDR3 spans 15 amino acids. Between the trimmed V and J ends, which lost 6 bases and 2 bases, there was a span of 18 bases. V is TRBV20-1 and J is TRBJ2-3; D is possibly TRBD2 (7 bases). Material: PBMCs or a T cell subset sorted from them (not recorded which). This sequence originates from a man aged 18 to 29 who had mild COVID-19 (a few samples of this study predate the infection). Cell type and time point are not known. CDR3 in DNA: TGCAGTGCCCCGAAAGAAGGGGGGGCCACAGATACGCAGTATTTT. It encodes CSAPKEGGATDTQYF.